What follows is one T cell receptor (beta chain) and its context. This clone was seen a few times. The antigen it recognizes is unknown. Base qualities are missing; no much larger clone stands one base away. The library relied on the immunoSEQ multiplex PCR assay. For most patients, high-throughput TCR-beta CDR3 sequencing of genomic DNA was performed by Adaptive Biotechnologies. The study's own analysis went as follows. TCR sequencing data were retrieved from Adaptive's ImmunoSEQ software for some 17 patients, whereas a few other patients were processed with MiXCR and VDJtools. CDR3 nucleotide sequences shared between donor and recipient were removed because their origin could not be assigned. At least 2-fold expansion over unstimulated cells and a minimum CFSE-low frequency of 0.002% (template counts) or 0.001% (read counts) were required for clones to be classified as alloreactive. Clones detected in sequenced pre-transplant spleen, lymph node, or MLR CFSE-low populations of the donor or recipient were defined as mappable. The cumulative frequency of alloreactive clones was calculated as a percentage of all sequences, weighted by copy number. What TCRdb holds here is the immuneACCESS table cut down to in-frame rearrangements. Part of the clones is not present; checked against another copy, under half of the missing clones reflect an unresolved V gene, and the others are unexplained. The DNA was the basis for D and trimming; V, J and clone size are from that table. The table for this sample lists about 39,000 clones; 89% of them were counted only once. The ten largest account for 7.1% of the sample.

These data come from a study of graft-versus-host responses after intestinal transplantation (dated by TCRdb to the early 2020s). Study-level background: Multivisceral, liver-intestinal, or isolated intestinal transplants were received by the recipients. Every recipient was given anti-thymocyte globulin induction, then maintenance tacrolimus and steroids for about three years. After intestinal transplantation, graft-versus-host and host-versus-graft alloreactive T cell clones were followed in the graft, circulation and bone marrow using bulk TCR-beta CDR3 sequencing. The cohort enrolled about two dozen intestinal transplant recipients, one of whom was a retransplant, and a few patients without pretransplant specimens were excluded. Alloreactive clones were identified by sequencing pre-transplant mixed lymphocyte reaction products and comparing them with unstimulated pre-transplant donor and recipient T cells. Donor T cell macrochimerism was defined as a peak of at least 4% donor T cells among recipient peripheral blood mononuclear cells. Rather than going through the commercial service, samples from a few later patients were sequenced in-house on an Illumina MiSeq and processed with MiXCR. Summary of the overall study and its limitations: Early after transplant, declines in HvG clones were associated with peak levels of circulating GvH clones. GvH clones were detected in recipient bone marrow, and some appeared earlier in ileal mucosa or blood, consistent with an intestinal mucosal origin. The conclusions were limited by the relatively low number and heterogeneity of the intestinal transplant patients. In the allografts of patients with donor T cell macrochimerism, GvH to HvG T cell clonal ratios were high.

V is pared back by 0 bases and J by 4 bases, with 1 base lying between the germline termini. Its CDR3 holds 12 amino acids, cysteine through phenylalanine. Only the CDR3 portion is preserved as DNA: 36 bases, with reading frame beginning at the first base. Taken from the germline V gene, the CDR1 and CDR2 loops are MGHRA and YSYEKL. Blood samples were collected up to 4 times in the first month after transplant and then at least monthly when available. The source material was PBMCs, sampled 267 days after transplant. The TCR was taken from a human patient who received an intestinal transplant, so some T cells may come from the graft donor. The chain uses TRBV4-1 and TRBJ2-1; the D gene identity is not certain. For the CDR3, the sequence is CASSQDYNEQFF. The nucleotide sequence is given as TGCGCCAGCAGCCAAGATTACAATGAGCAGTTCTTC.